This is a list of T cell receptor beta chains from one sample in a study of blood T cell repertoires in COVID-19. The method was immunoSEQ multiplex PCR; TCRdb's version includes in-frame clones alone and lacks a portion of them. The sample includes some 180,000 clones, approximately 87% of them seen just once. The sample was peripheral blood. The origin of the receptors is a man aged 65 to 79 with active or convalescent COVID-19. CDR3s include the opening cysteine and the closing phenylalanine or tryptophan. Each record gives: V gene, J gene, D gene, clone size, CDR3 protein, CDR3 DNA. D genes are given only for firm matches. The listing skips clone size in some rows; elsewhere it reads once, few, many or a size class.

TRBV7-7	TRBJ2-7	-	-	CASSPLDSSYEQYF	TGTGCCAGCAGCCCCCTCGACAGTTCCTACGAGCAGTACTTC
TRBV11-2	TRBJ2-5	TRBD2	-	CASSLRRGGQETQYF	TGTGCCAGCAGCTTGAGGCGGGGGGGCCAAGAGACCCAGTACTTC
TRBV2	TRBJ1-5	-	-	CASSEIHSYNQPQHF	TGTGCCAGCAGTGAAATTCACAGTTACAATCAGCCCCAGCATTTT
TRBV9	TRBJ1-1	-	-	CASSETVEQGEAFF	TGTGCCAGCAGCGAGACCGTCGAACAGGGTGAAGCTTTCTTT
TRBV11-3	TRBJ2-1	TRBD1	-	CASSGSDRGHSYNEQFF	TGTGCCAGCAGCGGATCCGACAGGGGGCACTCCTACAATGAGCAGTTCTTC
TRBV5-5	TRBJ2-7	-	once	CASSLDRTEQYF	TGTGCCAGCAGCTTGGACAGAACAGAGCAGTACTTC
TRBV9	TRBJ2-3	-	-	CASSVGGAGGDTQYF	TGTGCCAGCAGCGTAGGAGGAGCGGGCGGAGATACGCAGTATTTT
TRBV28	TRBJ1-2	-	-	CASSWAEYGYTF	TGTGCCAGCAGTTGGGCAGAGTATGGCTACACCTTC
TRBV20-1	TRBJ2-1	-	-	CSARTYNEQFF	TGCAGTGCCAGGACTTACAATGAGCAGTTCTTC
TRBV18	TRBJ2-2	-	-	CASSPGAPGITGELFF	TGTGCCAGCTCACCAGGAGCACCCGGGATCACCGGGGAGCTGTTTTTT
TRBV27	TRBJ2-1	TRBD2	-	CASSLTLAGGREQFF	TGTGCCAGCAGTTTAACCTTAGCGGGGGGTAGGGAGCAGTTCTTC
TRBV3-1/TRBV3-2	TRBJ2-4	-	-	CASSQVRSRSKNIQYF	TGTGCCAGCAGCCAAGTTCGTTCACGGAGCAAAAACATTCAGTACTTC
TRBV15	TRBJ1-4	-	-	CATSRDRGLNEKLFF	TGTGCCACCAGCAGAGACAGGGGATTAAATGAAAAACTGTTTTTT
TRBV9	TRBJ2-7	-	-	CASSSRQDYEQYF	TGTGCCAGCAGCTCGAGACAGGACTACGAGCAGTACTTC
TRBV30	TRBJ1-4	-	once	CAWSVGAGDEKLFF	TGTGCCTGGAGTGTAGGCGCGGGGGATGAAAAACTGTTTTTT
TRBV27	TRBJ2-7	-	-	CASSTLTDYEQYF	TGTGCCAGCAGTACCCTGACAGACTACGAGCAGTACTTC
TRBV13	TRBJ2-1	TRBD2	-	CASSETRTSGIYEQFF	TGTGCCAGCAGCGAGACTAGGACTAGCGGGATCTATGAGCAGTTCTTC
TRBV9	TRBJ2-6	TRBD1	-	CASSVELTGAGANVLTF	TGTGCCAGCAGCGTAGAGCTAACAGGGGCTGGGGCCAACGTCCTGACTTTC
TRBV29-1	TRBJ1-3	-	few	CSVASSGNTIYF	TGCAGCGTTGCGAGCTCTGGAAACACCATATATTTT
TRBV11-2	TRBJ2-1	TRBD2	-	CASKERGMIYNEQFF	TGTGCCAGCAAGGAGCGGGGGATGATCTACAATGAGCAGTTCTTC
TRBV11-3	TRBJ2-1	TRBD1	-	CASSIRDRGYNEQFF	TGTGCCAGCAGCATCCGGGACAGGGGCTACAATGAGCAGTTCTTC
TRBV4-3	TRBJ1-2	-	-	CASSQVESTPNYGYTF	TGCGCCAGCAGCCAAGTTGAGTCTACTCCTAACTATGGCTACACCTTC
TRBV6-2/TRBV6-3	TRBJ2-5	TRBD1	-	CASSMTGGQETQYF	TGTGCCAGCAGTATGACAGGGGGCCAAGAGACCCAGTACTTC
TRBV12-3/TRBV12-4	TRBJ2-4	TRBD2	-	CASSLSGGNIQYF	TGTGCCAGCAGTCTTAGCGGGGGAAACATTCAGTACTTC
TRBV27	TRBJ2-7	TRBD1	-	CASSPPGTGFREQYF	TGTGCCAGCAGTCCCCCCGGGACAGGGTTCCGAGAGCAGTACTTC
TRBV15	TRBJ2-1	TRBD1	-	CATSTRQGAEQFF	TGTGCCACCAGCACCCGACAGGGTGCTGAGCAGTTCTTC
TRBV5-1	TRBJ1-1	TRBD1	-	CASSLGQGYTEAFF	TGCGCCAGCAGCTTGGGACAGGGGTACACTGAAGCTTTCTTT
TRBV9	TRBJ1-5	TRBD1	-	CASSVGGTENQPQHF	TGTGCCAGCAGCGTAGGGGGGACAGAGAATCAGCCCCAGCATTTT
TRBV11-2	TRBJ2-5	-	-	CASSLVYSGETQYF	TGTGCCAGCAGCTTAGTCTACAGTGGAGAGACCCAGTACTTC
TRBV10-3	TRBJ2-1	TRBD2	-	CAISGGTSGYNEQFF	TGTGCCATCAGTGGGGGGACTAGCGGCTACAATGAGCAGTTCTTC
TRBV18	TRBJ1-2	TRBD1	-	CASSLVTGEDGYTF	TGTGCCAGCTCACTGGTGACAGGGGAGGACGGCTACACCTTC
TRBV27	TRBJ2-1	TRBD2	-	CASSPSGVSYNEQFF	TGTGCCAGCAGTCCTAGCGGGGTCTCCTACAATGAGCAGTTCTTC
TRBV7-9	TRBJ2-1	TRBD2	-	CASSLLAGGQEQFF	TGTGCCAGCAGCCTCCTAGCGGGAGGGCAGGAGCAGTTCTTC
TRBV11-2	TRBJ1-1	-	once	CASSYLGLSFGRNTEAFF	TGTGCCAGCAGCTACCTTGGGCTTTCGTTTGGGAGGAACACTGAAGCTTTCTTT
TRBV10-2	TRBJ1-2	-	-	CAIHRDGGYTF	TGCGCCATTCACAGGGATGGTGGCTACACCTTC
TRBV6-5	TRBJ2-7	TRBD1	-	CATRAGGLDEQYF	TGTGCCACCAGGGCAGGGGGTTTGGACGAGCAGTACTTC
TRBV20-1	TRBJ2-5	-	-	CSASIRPQETQYF	TGCAGTGCTAGTATCAGGCCCCAAGAGACCCAGTACTTC
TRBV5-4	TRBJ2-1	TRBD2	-	CASSLGREEGEQFF	TGTGCCAGCAGCTTGGGACGGGAGGAAGGTGAGCAGTTCTTC
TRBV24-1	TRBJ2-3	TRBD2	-	CATSDLPSGRAAGTDTQYF	TGTGCCACCAGTGATTTGCCTAGCGGGAGGGCCGCCGGCACAGATACGCAGTATTTT
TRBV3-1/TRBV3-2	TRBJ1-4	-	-	CASSQEGRAGKLFF	TGTGCCAGCAGCCAAGAGGGCCGTGCTGGAAAACTGTTTTTT
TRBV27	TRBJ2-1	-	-	CASSPETVFPNNEQFF	TGTGCCAGCAGCCCCGAGACAGTTTTCCCGAACAATGAGCAGTTCTTC
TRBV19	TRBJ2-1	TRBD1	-	CASTAMPGTGNNEQFF	TGTGCCAGTACCGCTATGCCGGGGACAGGTAACAATGAGCAGTTCTTC
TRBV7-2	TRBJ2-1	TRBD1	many	CASSLSGQGYNEQFF	TGTGCCAGCAGCTTAAGTGGACAGGGATACAATGAGCAGTTCTTC
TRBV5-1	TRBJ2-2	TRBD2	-	CASSLENSGRALTGELFF	TGCGCCAGCAGCTTGGAAAATAGCGGGAGGGCCCTCACCGGGGAGCTGTTTTTT
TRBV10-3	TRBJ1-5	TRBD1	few	CAISEAGGSNQPQHF	TGTGCCATCAGTGAGGCAGGGGGTAGCAATCAGCCCCAGCATTTT
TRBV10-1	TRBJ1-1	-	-	CASSAAGAAGDTEAFF	TGCGCCAGCAGCGCCGCCGGGGCCGCAGGGGACACTGAAGCTTTCTTT
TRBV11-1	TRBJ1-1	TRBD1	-	CASSLEGTGADAFF	TGTGCCAGCAGTTTAGAGGGGACAGGAGCCGACGCTTTCTTT
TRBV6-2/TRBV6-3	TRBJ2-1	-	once	CASSYYKSGEQFF	TGTGCCAGCAGTTACTACAAAAGCGGTGAGCAGTTCTTC
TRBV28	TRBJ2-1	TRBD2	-	CASRGTSGRDYNEQFF	TGTGCCAGCAGGGGGACTAGCGGGAGGGACTACAATGAGCAGTTCTTC
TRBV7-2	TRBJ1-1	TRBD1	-	CASSPLDRLGAFF	TGTGCCAGCAGCCCCTTGGACAGGCTAGGTGCTTTCTTT
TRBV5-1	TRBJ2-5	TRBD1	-	CASSLWTGGAETQYF	TGCGCCAGCAGCCTATGGACAGGGGGAGCCGAGACCCAGTACTTC
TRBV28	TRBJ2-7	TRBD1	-	CASSSSGTGTYEQYF	TGTGCCAGCAGTTCCTCCGGGACAGGTACCTACGAGCAGTACTTC
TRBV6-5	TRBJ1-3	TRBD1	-	CASRLDREGNTIYF	TGTGCCAGCAGATTGGACAGGGAAGGAAACACCATATATTTT
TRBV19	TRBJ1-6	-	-	CASQARGLFNSPLHF	TGTGCCAGTCAAGCCCGGGGGTTGTTTAATTCACCCCTCCACTTT
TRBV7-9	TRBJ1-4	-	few	CASSFLAYATNEKLFF	TGTGCCAGCAGCTTCCTCGCGTACGCAACTAATGAAAAACTGTTTTTT
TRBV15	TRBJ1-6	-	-	CATSRDQGLASPLHF	TGTGCCACCAGCAGGGACCAGGGGTTGGCTTCACCCCTCCACTTT
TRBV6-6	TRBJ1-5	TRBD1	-	CASSTGTGTYNQPQHF	TGTGCCAGCAGCACCGGGACAGGAACTTACAATCAGCCCCAGCATTTT
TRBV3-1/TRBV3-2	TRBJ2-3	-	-	CASSQDGGEGTDTQYF	TGTGCCAGCAGCCAAGACGGTGGCGAGGGCACAGATACGCAGTATTTT
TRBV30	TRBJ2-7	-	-	CAWSGGRAGQAAYEQYF	TGTGCCTGGAGCGGGGGAAGGGCGGGCCAGGCAGCCTACGAGCAGTACTTC
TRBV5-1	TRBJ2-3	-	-	CASSFQRPHTDTQYF	TGCGCCAGCAGCTTCCAGCGACCCCACACAGATACGCAGTATTTT